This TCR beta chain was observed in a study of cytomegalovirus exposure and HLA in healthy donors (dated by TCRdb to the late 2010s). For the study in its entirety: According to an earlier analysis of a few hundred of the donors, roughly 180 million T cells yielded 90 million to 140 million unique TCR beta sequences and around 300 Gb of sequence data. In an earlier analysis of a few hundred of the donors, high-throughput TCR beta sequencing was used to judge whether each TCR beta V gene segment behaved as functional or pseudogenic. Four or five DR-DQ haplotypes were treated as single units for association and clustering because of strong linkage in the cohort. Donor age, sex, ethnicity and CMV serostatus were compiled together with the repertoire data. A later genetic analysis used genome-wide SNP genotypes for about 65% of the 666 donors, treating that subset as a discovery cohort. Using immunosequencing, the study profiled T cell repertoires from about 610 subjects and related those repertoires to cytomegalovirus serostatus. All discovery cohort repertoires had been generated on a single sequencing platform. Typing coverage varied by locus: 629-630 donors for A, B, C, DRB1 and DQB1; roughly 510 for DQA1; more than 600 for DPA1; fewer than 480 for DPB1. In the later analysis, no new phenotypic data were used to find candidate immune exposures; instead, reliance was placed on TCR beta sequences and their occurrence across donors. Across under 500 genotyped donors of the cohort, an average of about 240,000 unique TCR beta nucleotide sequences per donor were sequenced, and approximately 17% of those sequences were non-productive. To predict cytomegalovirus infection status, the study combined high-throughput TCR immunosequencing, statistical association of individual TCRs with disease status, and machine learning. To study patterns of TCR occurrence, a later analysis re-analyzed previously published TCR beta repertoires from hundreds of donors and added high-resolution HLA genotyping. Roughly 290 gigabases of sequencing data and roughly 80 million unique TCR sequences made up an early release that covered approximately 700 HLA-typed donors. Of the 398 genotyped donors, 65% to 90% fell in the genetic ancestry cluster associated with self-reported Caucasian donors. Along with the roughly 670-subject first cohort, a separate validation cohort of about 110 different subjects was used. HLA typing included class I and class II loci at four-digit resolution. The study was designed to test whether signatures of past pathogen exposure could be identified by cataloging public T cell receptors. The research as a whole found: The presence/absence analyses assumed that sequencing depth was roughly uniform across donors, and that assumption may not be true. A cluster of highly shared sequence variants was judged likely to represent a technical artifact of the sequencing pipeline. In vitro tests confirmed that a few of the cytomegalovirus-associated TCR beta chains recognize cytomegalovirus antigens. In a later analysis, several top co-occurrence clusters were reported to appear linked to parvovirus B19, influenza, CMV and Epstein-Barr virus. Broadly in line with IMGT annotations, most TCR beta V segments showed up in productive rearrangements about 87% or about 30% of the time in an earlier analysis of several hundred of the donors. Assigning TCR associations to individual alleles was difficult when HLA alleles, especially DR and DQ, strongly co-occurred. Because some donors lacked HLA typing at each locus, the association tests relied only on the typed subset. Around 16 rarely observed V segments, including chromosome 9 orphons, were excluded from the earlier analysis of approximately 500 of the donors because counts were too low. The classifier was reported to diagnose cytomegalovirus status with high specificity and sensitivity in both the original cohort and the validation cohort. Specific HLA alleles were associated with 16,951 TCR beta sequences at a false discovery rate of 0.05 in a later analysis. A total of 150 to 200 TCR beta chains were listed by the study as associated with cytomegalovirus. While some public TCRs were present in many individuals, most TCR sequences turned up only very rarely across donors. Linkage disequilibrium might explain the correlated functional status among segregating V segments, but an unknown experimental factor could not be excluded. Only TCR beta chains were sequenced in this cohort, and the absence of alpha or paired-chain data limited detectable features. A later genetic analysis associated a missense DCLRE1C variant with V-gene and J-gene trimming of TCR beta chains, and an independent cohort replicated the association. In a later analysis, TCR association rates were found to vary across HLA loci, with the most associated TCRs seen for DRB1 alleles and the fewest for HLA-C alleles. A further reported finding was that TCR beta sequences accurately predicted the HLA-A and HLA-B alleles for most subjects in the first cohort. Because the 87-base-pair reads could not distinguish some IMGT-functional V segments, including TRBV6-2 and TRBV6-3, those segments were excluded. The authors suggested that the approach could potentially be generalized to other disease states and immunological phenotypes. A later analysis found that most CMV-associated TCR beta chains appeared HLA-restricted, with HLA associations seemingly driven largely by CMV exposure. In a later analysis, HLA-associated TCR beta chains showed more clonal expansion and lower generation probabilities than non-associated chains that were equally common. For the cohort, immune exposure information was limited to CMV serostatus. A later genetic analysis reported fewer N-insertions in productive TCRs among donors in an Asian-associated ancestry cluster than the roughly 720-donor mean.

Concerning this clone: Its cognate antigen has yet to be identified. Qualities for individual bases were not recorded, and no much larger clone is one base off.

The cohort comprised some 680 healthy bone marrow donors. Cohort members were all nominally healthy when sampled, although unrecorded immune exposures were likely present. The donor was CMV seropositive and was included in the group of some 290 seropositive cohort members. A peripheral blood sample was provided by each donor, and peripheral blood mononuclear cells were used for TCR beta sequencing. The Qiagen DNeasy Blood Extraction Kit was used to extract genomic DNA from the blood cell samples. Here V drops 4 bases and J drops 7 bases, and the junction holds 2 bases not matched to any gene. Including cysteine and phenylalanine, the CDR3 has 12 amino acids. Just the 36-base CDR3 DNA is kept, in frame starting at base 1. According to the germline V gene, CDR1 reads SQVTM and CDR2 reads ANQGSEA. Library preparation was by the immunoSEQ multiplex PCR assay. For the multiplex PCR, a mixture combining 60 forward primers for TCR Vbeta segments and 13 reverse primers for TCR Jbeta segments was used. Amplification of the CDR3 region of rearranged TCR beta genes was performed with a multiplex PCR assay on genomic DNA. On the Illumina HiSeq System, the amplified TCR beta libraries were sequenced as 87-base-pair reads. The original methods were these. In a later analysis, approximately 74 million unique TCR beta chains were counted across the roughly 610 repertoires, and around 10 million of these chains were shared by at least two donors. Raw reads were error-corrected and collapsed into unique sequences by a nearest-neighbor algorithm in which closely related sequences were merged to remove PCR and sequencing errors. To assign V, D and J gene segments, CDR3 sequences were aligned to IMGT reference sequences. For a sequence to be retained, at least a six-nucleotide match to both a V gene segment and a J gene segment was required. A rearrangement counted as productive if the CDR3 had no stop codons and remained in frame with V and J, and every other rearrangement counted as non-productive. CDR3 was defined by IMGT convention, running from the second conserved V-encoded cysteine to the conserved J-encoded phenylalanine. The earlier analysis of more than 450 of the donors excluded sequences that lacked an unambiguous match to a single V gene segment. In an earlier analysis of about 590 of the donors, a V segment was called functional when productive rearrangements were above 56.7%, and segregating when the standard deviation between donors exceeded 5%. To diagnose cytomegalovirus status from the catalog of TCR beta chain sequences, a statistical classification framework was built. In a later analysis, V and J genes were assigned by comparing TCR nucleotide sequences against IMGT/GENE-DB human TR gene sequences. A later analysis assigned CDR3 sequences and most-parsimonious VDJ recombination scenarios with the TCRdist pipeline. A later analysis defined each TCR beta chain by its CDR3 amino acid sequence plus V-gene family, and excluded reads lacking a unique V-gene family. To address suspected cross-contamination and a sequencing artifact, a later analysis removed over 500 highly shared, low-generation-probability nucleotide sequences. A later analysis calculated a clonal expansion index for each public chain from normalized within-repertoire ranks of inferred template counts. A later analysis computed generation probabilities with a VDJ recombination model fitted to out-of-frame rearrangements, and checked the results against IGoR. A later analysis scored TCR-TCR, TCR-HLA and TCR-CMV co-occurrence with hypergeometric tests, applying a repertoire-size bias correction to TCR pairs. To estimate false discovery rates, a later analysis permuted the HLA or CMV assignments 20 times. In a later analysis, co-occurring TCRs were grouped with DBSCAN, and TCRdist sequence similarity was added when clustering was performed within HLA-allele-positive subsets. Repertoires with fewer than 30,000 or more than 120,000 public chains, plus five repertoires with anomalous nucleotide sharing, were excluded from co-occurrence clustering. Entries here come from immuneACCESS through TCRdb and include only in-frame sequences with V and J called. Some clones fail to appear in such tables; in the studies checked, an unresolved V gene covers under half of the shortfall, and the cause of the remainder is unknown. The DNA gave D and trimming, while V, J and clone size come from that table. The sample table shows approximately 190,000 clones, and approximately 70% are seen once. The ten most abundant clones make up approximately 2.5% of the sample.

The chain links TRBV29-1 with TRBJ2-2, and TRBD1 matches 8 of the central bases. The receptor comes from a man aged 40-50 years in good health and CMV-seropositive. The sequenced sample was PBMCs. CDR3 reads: CSVGQGIGELFF. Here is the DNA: TGCAGCGTTGGACAGGGGATCGGGGAGCTGTTTTTT.